One and the same sample provided the 10 T cell receptor beta chains below, sequenced in a study of T cells in Graves' hyperthyroidism and ophthalmopathy. Amplification targeted TCR beta CDR3 regions from RNA transcripts. HTBI primers were employed in a first-round RT-PCR of the TCR CDR3. Using its own MiXCR run on the multiplex PCR reads, TCRdb lists one record per CDR3 protein. Of around 600,000 distinct CDR3 sequences listed, 45% are singletons. The sample taken for sequencing was peripheral blood or thyroid tissue (not recorded which). The receptors originated from an adult man with Graves' disease, either hyperthyroidism or ophthalmopathy (not recorded which).

This chain links TRBV19 with TRBJ1-5; D gene unclear. The germline gives CDR1 LNHDA, CDR2 SQIVND (reference sequence). V lost 1 base, J lost 2 bases, and 12 bases lay in between. The CDR3 is 16 amino acids. The CDR3 sequence is CASSIGTRGGNQPQHF. The CDR3 DNA reads TGTGCCAGTAGTATAGGGACCAGAGGCGGCAATCAGCCCCAGCATTTT.

The rearrangement uses TRBV5-1 and TRBJ2-2; the D gene is possibly TRBD1 (6 bases). The ends were cut back, 2 bases at V and 3 bases at J, with 11 bases in the middle. The germline V gene encodes CDR1 SGHRS and CDR2 YFSETQ. This CDR3 is built from 15 residues. Here the CDR3 DNA reads TGCGCCAGCAGCTTCGACAGGCCAGACACCGGGGAGCTGTTTTTT. Amino acids: CASSFDRPDTGELFF.

This clonotype has more than one count but fewer than ten. V is TRBV20-1 and J is TRBJ1-1; possibly TRBD1 for D (6 bases). The CDR3 contains 15 residues. V was cut by 1 base and J by 0 bases, with 12 bases left in between. The germline V gene has CDR1 DFQATT and CDR2 SNEGSKA (reference sequence). In DNA, the CDR3 is TGCAGTGCTAGAGGGGGGACATCCTTGAACACTGAAGCTTTCTTT. Residues: CSARGGTSLNTEAFF.

This chain links TRBV29-1 with TRBJ1-2; 7 positions agree with TRBD1. The junction had 7 bases not matched to a gene; V was cut back by 5 bases and J by 4 bases. The CDR3 covers 13 residues. The germline V gene has CDR1 SQVTM and CDR2 ANQGSEA. The CDR3 spells CSVRGDSPYGYTF. CDR3 DNA sequence: TGCAGCGTTCGTGGGGACAGCCCCTATGGCTACACCTTC.

The CDR3 region has the DNA TGTGCCACCAGCAGGCAGACTAGCGCGAAAGAGACCCAGTACTTC. Protein product: CATSRQTSAKETQYF. This chain uses TRBV15 with TRBJ2-5; 8 nucleotides match TRBD2. V was clipped by 3 bases and J by 3 bases; unmatched bases: 6. CDR1 is LNHNV, CDR2 YYDKDF, per germline (reference sequence). There are 15 residues in the CDR3. Supplemented by reference TRBV15 and TRBJ2-5, the full variable domain reads DAMVIQNPRYQVTQFGKPVTLSCSQTLNHNVMYWYQQKSSQAPKLLFHYYDKDFNNEADTPDNFQSRRPNTSFCFLDIRSPGLGDTAMYLCATSRQTSAKETQYFGPGTRLLVL.

The V gene is TRBV2, the J gene TRBJ2-7; tentative D call: TRBD1 (5 bases). CDR3 length equals 13 residues. In germline, CDR1 is SNHLY, CDR2 FYNNEI. Trimming cost V 8 bases and J 5 bases, with 16 bases left between them. DNA for the CDR3: TGTGCCAGCTCACCACCAGGGATCGACGAGCAGTACTTC. Residues: CASSPPGIDEQYF.

The chain has TRBV2 and TRBJ1-1, with 10 bases that match TRBD1. The CDR3 contains 13 residues. V shed 7 bases and J 6 bases; nucleotides not matched to a gene: 5. Germline V gene lookup returns CDR1 SNHLY and CDR2 FYNNEI. The CDR3 loop reads CASTPGQGAEAFF. DNA for the CDR3: TGTGCCAGCACGCCCGGACAGGGGGCTGAAGCTTTCTTT.

Concerning this clonotype: One junction end does not reproduce the germline sequence, and a read error may be involved. The J gene is TRBJ2-5, the V gene TRBV2; TRBD2 agrees at 9 bases. The CDR3 contains 15 residues. From germline, CDR1 is SNHLY and CDR2 FYNNEI. Here the CDR3 reads CASRVAGVPSGTQYF. The CDR3 DNA sequence: TGTGCCAGCAGGGTAGCGGGGGTCCCTTCAGGGACCCAGTATTTC.

This clonotype was observed a few times. One end of the junction does not line up with germline, which may come from a read error. In DNA form, the CDR3 reads TGTGCCAGCAGCTTGGACAGGGCGGAGGGCCGGTATTCACCCCTCCACTTT. Amino acids: CASSLDRAEGRYSPLHF. V is TRBV5-1 and J is TRBJ1-6; 8 positions agree with TRBD1. Germline lookup yields CDR1 SGHRS and CDR2 YFSETQ. This CDR3 has 17 amino acids. The full variable domain, completed using reference TRBV5-1 and TRBJ1-6, is KAGVTQTPRYLIKTRGQQVTLSCSPISGHRSVSWYQQTPGQGLQFLFEYFSETQRNKGNFPGRFSGRQFSNSRSEMNVSTLELGDSALYLCASSLDRAEGRYSPLHFGNGTRLTVT.

This clonotype was seen ten or more times. The J gene is TRBJ2-7, the V gene TRBV7-2, with D perhaps matching TRBD1 (6 bases). This CDR3 spans 16 amino acids. The V gene lost 5 bases and the J gene lost 2 bases, with 19 bases spanning the gap. The germline gives CDR1 SGHTA, CDR2 FQGNSA. CDR3: CASSLPIGTRAYEQYF. The CDR3, as DNA: TGTGCCAGCAGCCTGCCTATTGGGACACGTGCCTACGAGCAGTACTTC.